This T cell receptor beta chain is from a study of vaccination effects on CD4 cells after COVID-19. There are 16 residues in the CDR3. CDR1 SGDLS and CDR2 YYNGEE come from the germline V gene. J lost 0 bases, V lost 4 bases, and 6 bases had no gene match. Sequencing was performed with immunoSEQ multiplex PCR; in TCRdb, only in-frame clones are kept and a portion is missing. This table has approximately 74,000 clones, roughly 74% appearing once. Using viral peptide pools, the ViraFEST assay grew out antigen-specific CD4+ T cells prior to sequencing. CD4+ T cells were isolated after about eleven days of culture. Vaccinated participants had no history of SARS-CoV-2 infection and tested negative for nucleocapsid antibodies. There are a few counts of this clone. Antigen specificity is unknown.

The specimen was CD4+ T cells from PBMCs cultured with HCoV-NL63 spike peptides, collected before COVID-19 vaccination. The receptor comes from a human donor who received a COVID-19 vaccine. This chain uses TRBV9 with TRBJ2-2, with 7 nucleotides matching TRBD1. CDR3 loop: CASSTRQGANTGELFF. The CDR3 region has the DNA TGTGCCAGCAGCACGCGACAGGGAGCGAACACCGGGGAGCTGTTTTTT.